This T cell receptor (beta chain) is from a study of vaccination and CD4 T cells after COVID-19 (dated by TCRdb to between 2022 and 2023). Notes on the research overall: Convalescent patients had a positive SARS-CoV-2 result on nasal swab PCR, and of these patients, several had mild disease and one had severe disease. The convalescent cohort comprised six males and four females, including two Hispanic individuals, seven Caucasians, two Asians and one multiracial person. Participants received two doses of either the Pfizer-BioNTech BNT162b2 vaccine (n=8) or the Moderna mRNA-1273 vaccine (n=2). Post-COVID blood samples were collected from convalescent patients a median of around 100 days after diagnosis, with a range of about 35 to 180 days. Post-vaccine blood samples were obtained a median of about 70 days after the second vaccine dose, with a range of roughly 14 to 241 days. Overlapping spike peptide pools from SARS-CoV-2 and from the common cold coronaviruses HCoV-NL63, HCoV-OC43 and HCoV-229E were used as culture stimuli. As controls, cultures received a CEFX viral epitope pool (the positive control), an HIV-1 Nef peptide pool (the negative control), or no peptide at all. In roughly 11 COVID-19 convalescent patients and a few infection-naive healthy vaccine recipients, the spike-specific CD4+ TCR repertoire before mRNA vaccination was compared with the repertoire after mRNA vaccination.

To note about this clonotype: The specificity of this receptor is unknown. Base quality data are lacking; no much larger clone is found one base away.

What the research found in general, with its limitations: Of the vaccine-specific clones in convalescent patients, 304 of 307, or nearly all, reacted only to SARS-CoV-2 spike and did not cross-react with common cold coronaviruses. In convalescent patients, a median around 89% of post-vaccine SARS-CoV-2-reactive clones were detected only after vaccination, suggesting vaccine-specific priming. The median count of SARS-CoV-2-reactive clonotypes went up from 20 to 25 after infection to some 38 after vaccination, although the change was not significant. Only a relatively small number of convalescent patients were included in the study, and early timepoints following natural infection were not analyzed.

In light of the paper, this sample's treatment or condition label describes: approximately 11-day PBMC culture with coronavirus spike peptide pools or control peptides (ViraFEST assay). The study used the ViraFEST assay, which expanded antigen-specific T cells with peptide pools and then identified expanded clonotypes by TCR sequencing. The convalescent patients' positive SARS-CoV-2 PCR tests fell between March and December 2020, which was before the Alpha, Beta and Delta variants emerged in the United States. Each well held millions of PBMCs cultured with approximately 9.2 ug/ml peptide pools in IMDM containing approximately 5% human AB serum and about 10 IU/ml IL-2. Half of the culture medium was replaced with fresh IL-2-containing medium on days 3 and 7. Once the cells had been in culture for 9 to 10 days, the EasySep CD4+ T cell isolation kit was used to isolate CD4+ T cells by negative selection. PBMCs were separated from whole blood using Ficoll-Paque Plus gradient centrifugation and then either used fresh or cryopreserved at -140C. Culture conditions were generally each tested in triplicate wells.

The library was produced with PCR. DNA from cultured CD4+ T cells was subjected to TCR sequencing with the Oncomine TCR Beta short-read assay at the Johns Hopkins FTIC core. The QIAamp micro DNA kit was used to extract genomic DNA from the cultured CD4+ T cells. Oncomine TCR Beta libraries from cultured CD4+ T cells were pooled with unique dual indexes and sequenced on an Illumina iSeq 100. The source study handled its data this way. Non-productive sequences were removed, and CDR3s not starting with C, not ending with F or W, or shorter than 7 amino acids were discarded. The MANAFEST web application identified antigen-specific clonotypes by comparing peptide-stimulated wells against reference wells and other culture wells. To be called positive, a clone needed an FDR below 0.05, an odds ratio above 5, and a productive frequency above 0.1% in at least two of three replicate wells. Cross-reactive clonotypes were defined as significantly expanded in both SARS-CoV-2 spike wells and at least one common cold coronavirus spike condition. Using R version 3.6.1, CDR3 homology was evaluated through Levenshtein distances (stringdist) along with unrooted phylogenetic trees (ape). TCRdb took the public reads, trimmed them with fastp at Q25, ran MiXCR for clone calling and kept in-frame beta chains. Rows matching on CDR3 protein sequence are summarized as one entry with the most common DNA and genes. The V and J calls were determined by TCRdb, not by the authors. A total of about 15,000 distinct CDR3 sequences appear in this sample, roughly 56% of them only once. In total, the top ten clones hold about 17% of the sample.

Sequenced material: CD4+ T cells from blood, cultured in vitro. This TCR derives from a human donor who had recovered from COVID-19.

CDR3 protein: CATSRMTGAGGGTGELFF. The sequenced DNA is TGTGCCACCAGCAGGATGACGGGAGCGGGAGGAGGAACCGGGGAGCTGTTTTTT. The sequence links TRBV15 to TRBJ2-2; the central 9 bases match TRBD2. The CDR3 sequence holds 18 residues, the cysteine and phenylalanine included. Just the 54-base CDR3 DNA is kept, in frame starting at base 1. Trimming leaves V shorter by 3 bases and J shorter by 5 bases, with the junction holding 13 bases beyond the gene matches. Looking up the germline V gene (reference sequence) yields CDR1 LNHNV and CDR2 YYDKDF.